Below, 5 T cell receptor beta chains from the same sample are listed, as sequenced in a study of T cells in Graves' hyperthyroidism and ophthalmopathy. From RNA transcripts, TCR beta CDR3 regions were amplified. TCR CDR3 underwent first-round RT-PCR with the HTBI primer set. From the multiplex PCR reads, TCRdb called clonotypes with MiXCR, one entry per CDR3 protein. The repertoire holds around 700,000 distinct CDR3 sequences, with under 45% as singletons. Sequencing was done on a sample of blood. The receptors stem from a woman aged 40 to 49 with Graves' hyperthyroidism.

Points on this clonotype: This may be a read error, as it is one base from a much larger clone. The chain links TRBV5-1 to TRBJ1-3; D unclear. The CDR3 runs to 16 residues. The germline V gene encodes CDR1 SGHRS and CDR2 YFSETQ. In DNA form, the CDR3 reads TGCGCCAGCAGCTCGTTAAACAGTATCTCCGGAAACACCATGTATTTT. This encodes CASSSLNSISGNTMYF.

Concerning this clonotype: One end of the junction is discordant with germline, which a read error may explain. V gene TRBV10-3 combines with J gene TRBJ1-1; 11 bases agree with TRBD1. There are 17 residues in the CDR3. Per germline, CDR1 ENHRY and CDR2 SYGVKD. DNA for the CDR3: TGTGCCAGCACTTCCCCCGGACAGGGGGCCGGGAGAACTGAGGCTTTCTTT. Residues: CASTSPGQGAGRTEAFF.

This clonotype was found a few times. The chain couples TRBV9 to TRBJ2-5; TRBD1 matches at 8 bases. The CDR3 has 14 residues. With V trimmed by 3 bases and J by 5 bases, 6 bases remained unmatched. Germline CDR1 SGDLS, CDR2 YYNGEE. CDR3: CASSGQGRRETQYF. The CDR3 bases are TGTGCCAGCAGCGGACAGGGGAGGCGGGAGACCCAGTACTTC.

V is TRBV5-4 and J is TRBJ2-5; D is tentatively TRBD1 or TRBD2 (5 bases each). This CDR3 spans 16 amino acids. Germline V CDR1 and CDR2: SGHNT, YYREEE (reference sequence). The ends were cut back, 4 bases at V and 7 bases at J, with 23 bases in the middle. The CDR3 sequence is CASSQDRWDGPGTQYF. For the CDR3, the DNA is TGTGCCAGCAGCCAAGATCGGTGGGACGGTCCGGGGACCCAGTACTTC.

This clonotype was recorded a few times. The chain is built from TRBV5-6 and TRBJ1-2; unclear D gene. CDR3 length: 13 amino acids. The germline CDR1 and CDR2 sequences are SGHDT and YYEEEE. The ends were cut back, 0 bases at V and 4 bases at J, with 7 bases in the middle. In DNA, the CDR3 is TGTGCCAGCAGCTTGGGTTCTGCCTATGGCTACACCTTC. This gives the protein CASSLGSAYGYTF.